This TCR beta chain was sequenced during a study of regulatory T cells in long-lasting Graves disease. Study-level findings and limits: Persistent disease showed a preference for TRBV28, TRBJ1-2 and TRBJ2-5. Small numbers of samples may have cut accuracy.

This clonotype has just a few counts. What it binds is not known. Trimming removed 4 bases at V and 2 bases at J, with 12 bases between. The germline CDR1 and CDR2 sequences are SGHDN and FVKESK. The CDR3 is made up of 15 amino acids. This sample's time point: newly diagnosed GD, antithyroid drugs for less than 3 months. PBMC RNA was the source of the TCR library. The authors diagnosed Graves' disease using American Thyroid Association guidelines. Sequencing libraries for TCR beta were prepared with iRepertoire HTBI primers and Arm-PCR of CDR3 regions. TCRdb fed the multiplex PCR reads into MiXCR, producing one record per CDR3 protein. The sample lists about 430,000 distinct CDR3 sequences, roughly 15% occurring once. These data are also associated with another study on T cells in Graves' hyperthyroidism and ophthalmopathy. That publication notes: When ophthalmopathy did not progress within 18 months, Graves' hyperthyroidism was considered stable.

The clonotype originates from a woman in her thirties or forties with Graves disease. The source was peripheral blood mononuclear cells (PBMCs), collected at new diagnosis, from a patient treated with antithyroid drugs. This rearrangement joins TRBV14 to TRBJ1-3; no reliable D call. The CDR3 nucleotides are TGTGCCAGCAGCCCCCTCACCCGGACTGGAAACACCATATATTTT. Residues: CASSPLTRTGNTIYF.